This note documents a single T cell receptor beta chain sequence. The survey-level immunoSEQ assay was used. TCRdb's copy holds only in-frame clones and misses some; the assay was immunoSEQ multiplex PCR. The table has 24,000 or so clones, 85% to 95% seen once. The source of the sample is a study of multiple sclerosis patients with progressive multifocal leukoencephalopathy. Time point defined: less than 15 months of natalizumab therapy. The CDR3 sequence is 17 residues long. Germline assignment: CDR1 SEHNR and CDR2 FQNEAQ (reference sequence). The ends lost 0 bases at V and 3 bases at J; junction bases unmatched: 4.

This clonotype originated in a man aged 25-45 years with multiple sclerosis. This rearrangement joins TRBV7-9 to TRBJ1-4; TRBD1 aligns across 10 bases. The sequencing used PBMCs, collected from a patient treated with natalizumab. The CDR3 loop reads CASSLALGTGANEKLFF. The CDR3 DNA sequence: TGTGCCAGCAGCTTAGCGCTGGGGACAGGGGCTAATGAAAAACTGTTTTTT.